This T cell receptor (beta chain) appears in the sequencing data of a study of T cells after yellow fever vaccination. Each CDR3 protein gets one entry after TCRdb re-called the 5' RACE reads with MiXCR. The repertoire holds 450,000 to 550,000 distinct CDR3 sequences, with around a fifth as singletons. This clonotype appeared many times. The V and J ends lost 0 bases and 3 bases respectively, with 2 bases between them. The germline V gene has CDR1 MNHNS and CDR2 SASEGT. The CDR3 runs to 13 residues. The sequence derives from a man in his late teens or twenties who received the YFV17D yellow fever vaccine. This chain joins TRBV6-1 and TRBJ2-2; no firm D call. The material was PBMCs, obtained about 21 days after the first yellow fever vaccination. In DNA form, the CDR3 reads TGTGCCAGCAGTGAAGCGGACACCGGGGAGCTGTTTTTT. Amino acids: CASSEADTGELFF.